Listed here is a single TCR beta chain. What it binds is not known. Though nominally healthy at sampling, donors likely had unrecorded immune exposures. This record comes from a study of cytomegalovirus exposure and HLA in healthy donors. In the study overall: Out of roughly 200 million T cells, an earlier analysis found about 120 million unique TCR beta sequences in total.

General study results and limits: As a later analysis showed, several of the most significant clusters appeared to be linked to common viral pathogens. Near-uniform donor sequencing depth was presumed by presence/absence analyses.

CDR3 length: 15 amino acids. Germline lookup yields CDR1 MDHEN and CDR2 SYDVKM. V was cut by 3 bases and J by 5 bases, with 16 bases left in between. With 60 Vbeta and 13 Jbeta primers, the PCR was carried out. Generated by immunoSEQ multiplex PCR, the TCRdb table keeps only in-frame clones and is missing some. Of around 110,000 clones detected, less than 80% appear once; the ten largest clones hold roughly 8%. Sequenced: PBMCs. The clonotype originates from a man aged 25-45 years in good health and CMV-seronegative. The rearrangement links TRBV28 to TRBJ1-2; no definite D call. CDR3 DNA sequence: TGTGCCAGCAGTTTTGGTAAAGGAGGAAGTTATGGCTACACCTTC. Amino acid sequence: CASSFGKGGSYGYTF.